This T cell receptor (beta chain) emerged from a study of radiotherapy plus CTLA-4 blockade in lung cancer. Clones were sequenced by immunoSEQ multiplex PCR, and TCRdb holds only the in-frame ones, with some missing. The data show about 80,000 clones, with 78% seen just once and approximately 22% held by the top ten. This CDR3 contains 18 residues. CDR1 is WSHSY, CDR2 SAAADI, per germline. Between the trimmed V and J ends, which lost 4 bases and 5 bases, there was a span of 23 bases. Patients with chemo-refractory metastatic non-small-cell lung cancer received focal radiation plus CTLA-4 blockade with ipilimumab.

This sample comprised peripheral blood, obtained from a patient treated with radiotherapy plus ipilimumab. This receptor was taken from a human donor with non-small cell lung cancer whose response to radiotherapy plus ipilimumab could not be evaluated. Some clones in this sample may be carry-over from other donors' samples. The rearrangement uses TRBV10-2 and TRBJ2-2; weak D call: TRBD2 (5 bases). As DNA, the CDR3 is TGCGCCAGCAGTGGGGTTCGGACTTCACCCCCGTGGACCGGGGAGCTGTTTTTT. Translated: CASSGVRTSPPWTGELFF.